This TCR beta chain was sequenced in a study of blood T cells in healthy people across ages. This clonotype was seen many times. PCR was performed a second time for roughly 7 to 12 cycles using a sample-barcoded 5' primer and a J-beta primer mix. One entry per CDR3 protein, called by TCRdb with MiXCR from the 5' RACE reads. In the table there are about 630,000 distinct CDR3 sequences, 20% to 25% of which are singletons. The V end lost 4 bases, the J end lost 3 bases, and 7 bases lay between the germline ends. The CDR3 has 12 amino acids. The clonotype originates from a man between 65 and 85 years old in good health. The V and J genes are TRBV12-3 or TRBV12-4 and TRBJ2-7; D is perhaps TRBD1 (5 bases). Sequencing was done on a sample of blood. The CDR3 DNA follows: TGTGCCAGCAGTTCAACAGGCTACGAGCAGTACTTC. Its protein product is CASSSTGYEQYF.